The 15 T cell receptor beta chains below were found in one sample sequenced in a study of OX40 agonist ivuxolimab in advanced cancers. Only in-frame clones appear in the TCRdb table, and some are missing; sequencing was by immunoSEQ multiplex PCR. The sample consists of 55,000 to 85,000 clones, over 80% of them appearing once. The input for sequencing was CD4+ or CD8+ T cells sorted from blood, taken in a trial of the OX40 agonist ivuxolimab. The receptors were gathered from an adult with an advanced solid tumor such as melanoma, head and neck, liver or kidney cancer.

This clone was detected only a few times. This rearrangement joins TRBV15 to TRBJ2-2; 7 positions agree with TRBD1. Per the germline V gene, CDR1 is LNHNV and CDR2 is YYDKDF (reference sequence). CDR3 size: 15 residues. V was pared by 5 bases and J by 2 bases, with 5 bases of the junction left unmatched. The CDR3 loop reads CATSGTGVNTGELFF. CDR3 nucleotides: TGTGCCACCAGCGGTACAGGGGTTAACACCGGGGAGCTGTTTTTT. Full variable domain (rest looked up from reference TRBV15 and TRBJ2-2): DAMVIQNPRYQVTQFGKPVTLSCSQTLNHNVMYWYQQKSSQAPKLLFHYYDKDFNNEADTPDNFQSRRPNTSFCFLDIRSPGLGDTAMYLCATSGTGVNTGELFFGEGSRLTVL.

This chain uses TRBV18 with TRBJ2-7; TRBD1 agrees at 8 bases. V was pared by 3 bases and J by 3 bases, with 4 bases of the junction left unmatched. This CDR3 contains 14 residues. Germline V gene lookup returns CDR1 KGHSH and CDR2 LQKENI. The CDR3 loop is CASSPGQGSYEQYF. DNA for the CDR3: TGTGCCAGCTCACCTGGACAGGGCAGCTACGAGCAGTACTTC. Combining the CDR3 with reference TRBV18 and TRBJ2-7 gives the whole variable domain NAGVMQNPRHLVRRRGQEARLRCSPMKGHSHVYWYRQLPEEGLKFMVYLQKENIIDESGMPKERFSAEFPKEGPSILRIQQVVRGDSAAYFCASSPGQGSYEQYFGPGTRLTVT.

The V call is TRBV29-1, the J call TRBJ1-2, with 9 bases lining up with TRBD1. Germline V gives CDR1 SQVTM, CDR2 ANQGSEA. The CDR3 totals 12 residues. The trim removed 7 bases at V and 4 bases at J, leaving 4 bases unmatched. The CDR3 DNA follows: TGCAGCGATTCACAGGGGGCCTATGGCTACACCTTC. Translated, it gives CSDSQGAYGYTF.

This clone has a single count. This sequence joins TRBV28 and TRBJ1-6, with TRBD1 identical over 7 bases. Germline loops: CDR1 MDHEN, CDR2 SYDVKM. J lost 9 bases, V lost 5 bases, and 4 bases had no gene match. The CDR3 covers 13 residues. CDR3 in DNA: TGTGCCAGCAGTAACAGGGGAGGTTCACCCCTCCACTTT. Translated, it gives CASSNRGGSPLHF.

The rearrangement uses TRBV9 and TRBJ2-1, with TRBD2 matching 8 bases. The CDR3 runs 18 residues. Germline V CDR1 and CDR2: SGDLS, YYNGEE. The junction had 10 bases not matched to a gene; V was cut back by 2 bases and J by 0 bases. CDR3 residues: CASSVRAGDPSSYNEQFF. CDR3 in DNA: TGTGCCAGCAGCGTCCGAGCGGGAGATCCAAGCTCCTACAATGAGCAGTTCTTC.

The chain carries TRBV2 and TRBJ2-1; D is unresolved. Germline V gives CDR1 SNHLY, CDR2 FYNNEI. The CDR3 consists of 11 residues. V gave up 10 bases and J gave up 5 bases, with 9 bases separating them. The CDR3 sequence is CATTPNNEQFF. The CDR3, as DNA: TGTGCCACCACACCCAACAATGAGCAGTTCTTC.

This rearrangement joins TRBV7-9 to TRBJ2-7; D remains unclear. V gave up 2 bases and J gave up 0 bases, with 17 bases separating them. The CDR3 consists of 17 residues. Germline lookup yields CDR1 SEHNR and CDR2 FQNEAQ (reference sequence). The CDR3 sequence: CASSLLFDGSNSYEQYF. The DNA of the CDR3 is TGTGCCAGCAGCTTACTTTTCGATGGCAGTAACTCCTACGAGCAGTACTTC.

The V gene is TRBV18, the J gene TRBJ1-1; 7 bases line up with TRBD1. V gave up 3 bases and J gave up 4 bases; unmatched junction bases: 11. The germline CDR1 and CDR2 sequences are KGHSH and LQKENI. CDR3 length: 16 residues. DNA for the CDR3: TGTGCCAGCTCACCCCAAACCCTGACAGGGCCCACTGAAGCTTTCTTT. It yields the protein CASSPQTLTGPTEAFF.

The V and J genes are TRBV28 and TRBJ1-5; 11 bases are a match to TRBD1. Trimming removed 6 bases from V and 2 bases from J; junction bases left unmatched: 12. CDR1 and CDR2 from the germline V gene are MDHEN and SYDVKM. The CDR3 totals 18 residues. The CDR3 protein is CASSRPGQGGFGNQPQHF. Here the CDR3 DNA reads TGTGCCAGCAGCCGTCCGGGACAGGGGGGTTTCGGCAATCAGCCCCAGCATTTT.

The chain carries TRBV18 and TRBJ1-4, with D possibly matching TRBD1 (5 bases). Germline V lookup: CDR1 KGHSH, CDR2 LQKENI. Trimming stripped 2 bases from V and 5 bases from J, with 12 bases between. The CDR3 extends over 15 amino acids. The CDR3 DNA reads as TGTGCCAGCTCACCAACGGACATACCGAATGAAAAACTGTTTTTT. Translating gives CASSPTDIPNEKLFF. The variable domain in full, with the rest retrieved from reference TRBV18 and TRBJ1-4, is NAGVMQNPRHLVRRRGQEARLRCSPMKGHSHVYWYRQLPEEGLKFMVYLQKENIIDESGMPKERFSAEFPKEGPSILRIQQVVRGDSAAYFCASSPTDIPNEKLFFGSGTQLSVL.

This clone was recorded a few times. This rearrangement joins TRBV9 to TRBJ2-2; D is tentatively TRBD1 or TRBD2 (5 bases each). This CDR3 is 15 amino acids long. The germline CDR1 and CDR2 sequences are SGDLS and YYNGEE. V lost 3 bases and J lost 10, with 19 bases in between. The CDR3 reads CASSALTGTATELFF. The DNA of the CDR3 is TGTGCCAGCAGCGCCCTGACCGGGACCGCAACGGAGCTGTTTTTT. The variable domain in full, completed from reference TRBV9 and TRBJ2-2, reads DSGVTQTPKHLITATGQRVTLRCSPRSGDLSVYWYQQSLDQGLQFLIQYYNGEERAKGNILERFSAQQFPDLHSELNLSSLELGDSALYFCASSALTGTATELFFGEGSRLTVL.

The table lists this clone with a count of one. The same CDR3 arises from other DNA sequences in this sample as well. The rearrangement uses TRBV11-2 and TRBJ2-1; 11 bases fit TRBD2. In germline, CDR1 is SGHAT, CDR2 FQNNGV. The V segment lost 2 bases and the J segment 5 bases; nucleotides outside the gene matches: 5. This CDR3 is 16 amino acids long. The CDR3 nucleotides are TGTGCCAGCAGCTTAACTAGCGGGAGCACCCACAATGAGCAGTTCTTC. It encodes CASSLTSGSTHNEQFF.

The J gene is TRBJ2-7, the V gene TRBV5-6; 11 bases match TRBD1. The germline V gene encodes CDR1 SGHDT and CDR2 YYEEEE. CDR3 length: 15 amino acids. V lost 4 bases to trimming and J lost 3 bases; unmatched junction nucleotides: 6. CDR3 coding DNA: TGTGCCAGCAGCACCCCCGGGACAGGGGGCTACGAGCAGTACTTC. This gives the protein CASSTPGTGGYEQYF.

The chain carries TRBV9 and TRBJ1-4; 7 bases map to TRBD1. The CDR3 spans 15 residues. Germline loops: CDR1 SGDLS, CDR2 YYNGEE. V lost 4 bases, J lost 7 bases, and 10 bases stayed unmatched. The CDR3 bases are TGTGCCAGCAGCCTCCAGGGACAGAGAGGTGAAAAACTGTTTTTT. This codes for CASSLQGQRGEKLFF.

CDR3 sequence (DNA): TGTGCCAGCAGGCGGACAGGGGAGGCGCACACTGAAGCTTTCTTT. Residues: CASRRTGEAHTEAFF. The chain joins TRBV6-6 to TRBJ1-1, with TRBD1 identical over 9 bases. This CDR3 region has 15 residues. Trimming took 6 bases from V and 3 from J; bases not matched to a gene: 8. Germline V gene lookup returns CDR1 MNHNY and CDR2 SVGAGI (reference sequence).